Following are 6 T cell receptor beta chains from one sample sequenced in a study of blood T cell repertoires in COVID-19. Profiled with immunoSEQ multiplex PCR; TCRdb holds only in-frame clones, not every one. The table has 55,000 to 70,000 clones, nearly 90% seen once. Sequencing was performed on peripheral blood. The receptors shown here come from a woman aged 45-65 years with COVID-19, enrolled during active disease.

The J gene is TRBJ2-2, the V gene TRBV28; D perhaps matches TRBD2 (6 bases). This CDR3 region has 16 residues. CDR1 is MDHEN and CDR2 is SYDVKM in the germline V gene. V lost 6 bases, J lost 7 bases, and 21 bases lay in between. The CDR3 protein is CASSGLVIAAVGELFF. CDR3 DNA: TGTGCCAGCAGCGGACTGGTCATAGCGGCGGTCGGGGAGCTGTTTTTT.

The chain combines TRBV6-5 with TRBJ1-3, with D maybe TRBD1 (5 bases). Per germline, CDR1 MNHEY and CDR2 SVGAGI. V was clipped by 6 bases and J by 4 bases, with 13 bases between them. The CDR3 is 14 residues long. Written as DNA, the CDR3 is TGTGCCAGCAGCGTAAGGGGATGGGGAAACACCATATATTTT. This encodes CASSVRGWGNTIYF.

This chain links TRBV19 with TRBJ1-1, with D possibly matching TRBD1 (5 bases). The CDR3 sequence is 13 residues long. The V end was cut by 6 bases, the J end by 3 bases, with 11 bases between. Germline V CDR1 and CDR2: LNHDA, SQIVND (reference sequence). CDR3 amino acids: CASRWSRDTEAFF. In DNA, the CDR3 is TGTGCCAGTAGGTGGTCCAGGGACACTGAAGCTTTCTTT.

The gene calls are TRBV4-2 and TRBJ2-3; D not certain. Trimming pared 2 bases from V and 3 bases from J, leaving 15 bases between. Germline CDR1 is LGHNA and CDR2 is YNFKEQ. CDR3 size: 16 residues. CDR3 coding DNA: TGTGCCAGCAGCCAATTCGGAGTAACACCAACAGATACGCAGTATTTT. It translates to CASSQFGVTPTDTQYF.

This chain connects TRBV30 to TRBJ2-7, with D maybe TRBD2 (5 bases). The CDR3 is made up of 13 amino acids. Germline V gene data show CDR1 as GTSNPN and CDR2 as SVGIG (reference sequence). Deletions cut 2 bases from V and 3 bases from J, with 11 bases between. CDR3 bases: TGTGCCTGGAGTATGGACTCTTTCTACGAGCAGTACTTC. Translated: CAWSMDSFYEQYF.

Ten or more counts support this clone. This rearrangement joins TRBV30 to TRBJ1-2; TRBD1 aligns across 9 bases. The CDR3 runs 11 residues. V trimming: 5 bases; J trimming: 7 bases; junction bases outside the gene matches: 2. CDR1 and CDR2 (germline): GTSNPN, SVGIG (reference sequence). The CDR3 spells CAWVQGAGYTF. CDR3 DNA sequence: TGTGCCTGGGTACAGGGGGCTGGCTACACCTTC.